The 11 T cell receptor beta chains listed next were all sequenced from one sample in a study of T-cell memory formation after mild COVID-19. TCRdb re-derived calls from the 5' RACE reads in MiXCR, one entry per CDR3 protein. Of 80,000 to 130,000 distinct CDR3 sequences listed, around 10% were seen once; the top ten hold roughly two fifths. Sequences were obtained from PBMCs or a T cell subset sorted from them (not recorded which). Source of these receptors: a man aged 18 to 29 who had mild COVID-19 (a few samples of this study predate the infection). Cell type and time point are not known.

The chain employs TRBV7-9 and TRBJ1-1, with D unresolved. Germline values: CDR1 SEHNR, CDR2 FQNEAQ (reference sequence). Trimming pared 5 bases from V and 1 base from J, leaving 8 bases between. This CDR3 has 13 residues. The CDR3 DNA reads as TGTGCCAGCAGCATCCCAGGGAACACTGAAGCTTTCTTT. This gives the protein CASSIPGNTEAFF.

The rearrangement uses TRBV12-3 or TRBV12-4 and TRBJ2-5; D might be TRBD1 (6 bases). V was clipped by 5 bases and J by 7 bases, with 11 bases between them. There are 12 residues in the CDR3. CDR3 DNA: TGTGCCAGCAGTCCAGGGGCTGGGACCCAGTACTTC. Residues: CASSPGAGTQYF.

CDR3 sequence (DNA): TGTGCCAGCAGCTTAGAGCCACGGGGGGCTATGAACACTGAAGCTTTCTTT. Translating it yields CASSLEPRGAMNTEAFF. The V call is TRBV11-2, the J call TRBJ1-1; tentative D call: TRBD1 (6 bases). Between the trimmed V and J ends, which lost 0 bases and 0 bases, there was a span of 14 bases. The CDR3 is made up of 17 amino acids. Germline CDR1 and CDR2: SGHAT and FQNNGV.

This clonotype was recorded at least ten times. The CDR3 coding sequence is TGCAGTGCCTCGAACCCGGGACAGGGAGCCTACGAGCAGTACTTC. Translating it yields CSASNPGQGAYEQYF. The chain joins TRBV20-1 to TRBJ2-7, with 9 nucleotides matching TRBD1. J gave up 2 bases and V 6 bases, and 11 bases lay outside the gene matches. CDR1 DFQATT and CDR2 SNEGSKA come from the germline V gene (reference sequence). The CDR3 length is 15 residues.

This clonotype was seen ten or more times. The chain employs TRBV7-6 and TRBJ2-2; 10 bases line up with TRBD1. J was trimmed by 3 bases and V by 3 bases; bases with no gene match: 7. The CDR3 length is 17 residues. The germline V gene has CDR1 SGHVS and CDR2 FNYEAQ. The CDR3 protein is CASSFGWDRGHTGELFF. In nucleotides, the CDR3 is TGTGCCAGCAGCTTTGGTTGGGACAGGGGCCACACCGGGGAGCTGTTTTTT.

V usage is TRBV4-1 and J usage is TRBJ2-2, with D unresolved. V was cut by 0 bases and J by 5 bases, with 4 bases left in between. Germline V gives CDR1 MGHRA, CDR2 YSYEKL. The length of the CDR3 is 13 residues. The CDR3 loop is CASSQERTGELFF. The CDR3 nucleotides are TGCGCCAGCAGCCAAGAGAGGACCGGGGAGCTGTTTTTT.

V gene TRBV6-2 or TRBV6-3 combines with J gene TRBJ2-5, with a tentative D call TRBD1 (6 bases). Trimming took off 6 bases at V and 4 bases at J, with 12 bases between the two ends. The CDR3 has 13 amino acids. The germline V gene encodes CDR1 MNHEY and CDR2 SVGEGT. The CDR3 DNA follows: TGTGCCAGCAGCCGCAGGGGACGAGAGACCCAGTACTTC. This codes for CASSRRGRETQYF.

The chain couples TRBV7-9 to TRBJ1-2; 7 bases are shared with TRBD1. Germline CDR1 reads SEHNR; CDR2 reads FQNEAQ (reference sequence). J gave up 7 bases and V 5 bases, and 22 bases lay outside the gene matches. The CDR3 has 18 amino acids. In DNA form, the CDR3 reads TGTGCCAGCAGCCACCCCCTCCAGACAGGGACCGCCCAAGTTGGCTACACCTTC. Translating gives CASSHPLQTGTAQVGYTF. Looking up the rest from reference TRBV7-9 and TRBJ1-2 gives the full variable domain: DTGVSQNPRHKITKRGQNVTFRCDPISEHNRLYWYRQTLGQGPEFLTYFQNEAQLEKSRLLSDRFSAERPKGSFSTLEIQRTEQGDSAMYLCASSHPLQTGTAQVGYTFGSGTRLTVV.

This clonotype showed up many times. V and J are TRBV7-9 and TRBJ2-3, with 12 positions matching TRBD1. Germline V CDR1 and CDR2: SEHNR, FQNEAQ (reference sequence). V lost 5 bases and J lost 4; bases outside the gene matches: 10. The length of the CDR3 is 17 residues. CDR3 protein: CASSLRDRGLMADTQYF. The CDR3, as DNA: TGTGCCAGCAGCCTCCGGGACAGGGGGCTAATGGCAGATACGCAGTATTTT. The full variable domain, in which reference TRBV7-9 and TRBJ2-3 provide the parts outside the CDR3, is DTGVSQNPRHKITKRGQNVTFRCDPISEHNRLYWYRQTLGQGPEFLTYFQNEAQLEKSRLLSDRFSAERPKGSFSTLEIQRTEQGDSAMYLCASSLRDRGLMADTQYFGPGTRLTVL.

V and J are TRBV18 and TRBJ2-2, with a possible D match to TRBD2 (7 bases). The germline V gene has CDR1 KGHSH and CDR2 LQKENI. The V end was cut by 10 bases, the J end by 0 bases, with 15 bases between. The CDR3 sequence is 15 residues long. CDR3 nucleotides: TGTGCCACCCCACGGGGGGCTCCGAACACCGGGGAGCTGTTTTTT. This translates into CATPRGAPNTGELFF.

This sequence joins TRBV24-1 and TRBJ1-5; D remains unclear. V was trimmed by 6 bases and J by 1 base, leaving 9 bases between them. CDR1 and CDR2 from the germline V gene are KGHDR and SFDVKD. The CDR3 is 14 residues long. The CDR3 reads CATSLTASNQPQHF. The CDR3 nucleotides are TGTGCCACCAGTCTTACAGCCAGCAATCAGCCCCAGCATTTT.